The 22 T cell receptor beta chains presented below share a single source sample, sequenced in a study of blood T cells in healthy people across ages. A second PCR of about 7 to 11 cycles used a sample-barcoded 5' primer and a J-beta primer mix. One entry per CDR3 protein results from TCRdb running MiXCR on the 5' RACE reads. This repertoire shows 730,000 or so distinct CDR3 sequences, about 40% found once; its top ten account for 20% to 25%. Sequenced material: blood. These receptors all stem from a woman aged 55-70 years in good health.

This clonotype was recorded at least ten times. The chain uses TRBV11-2 and TRBJ2-1, with TRBD2 matching 11 bases. Losses at the gene ends were 6 bases for V and 7 bases for J; bases not matched to a gene: 11. Per the germline V gene, CDR1 is SGHAT and CDR2 is FQNNGV. This CDR3 region has 16 residues. CDR3 in amino acids: CASRSLGTSGRNEQFF. DNA of the CDR3: TGTGCCAGCAGATCCCTCGGGACTAGCGGACGTAATGAGCAGTTCTTC.

The chain employs TRBV7-9 and TRBJ1-4; no firm D call. Trimming removed 2 bases from V and 2 bases from J, with 12 bases in between. The germline gives CDR1 SEHNR, CDR2 FQNEAQ (reference sequence). This CDR3 is 16 amino acids long. As DNA, the CDR3 is TGTGCCAGCAGCTTATCTGTGGGCAGCACTAATGAAAAACTGTTTTTT. Protein sequence: CASSLSVGSTNEKLFF.

V usage is TRBV18 and J usage is TRBJ1-3; D ambiguous. The V gene lost 2 bases and the J gene lost 0 bases, with 11 bases spanning the gap. The CDR3 has 16 amino acids. The V gene's germline CDR1 is KGHSH and CDR2 LQKENI. CDR3 loop: CASSPTAAFSGNTIYF. CDR3 sequence (DNA): TGTGCCAGCTCACCAACGGCAGCCTTCTCTGGAAACACCATATATTTT.

A few counts support this clonotype. The chain combines TRBV9 with TRBJ2-7; 8 bases map to TRBD2. The CDR3 sequence is 14 residues long. J lost 5 bases, V lost 2 bases, and 6 bases had no gene match. Germline loops: CDR1 SGDLS, CDR2 YYNGEE. Written as DNA, the CDR3 is TGTGCCAGCAGCGTGGGACTAGGAGTCAACGAGCAGTACTTC. This translates into CASSVGLGVNEQYF.

This clonotype has more than one count but fewer than ten. The chain employs TRBV20-1 and TRBJ1-2, with D possibly being TRBD1 (5 bases). CDR3 length: 12 amino acids. Germline CDR1 DFQATT, CDR2 SNEGSKA (reference sequence). The chain's CDR3 is CTPGGANYGYTF. The DNA of the CDR3 is TGCACCCCCGGGGGAGCTAACTATGGCTACACCTTC.

The rearrangement uses TRBV28 and TRBJ2-4, with TRBD1 as a possible D gene (5 bases). The DNA end favors TRBJ2-7, so the J call may be wrong. This CDR3 is 12 amino acids long. CDR1 and CDR2 (germline): MDHEN, SYDVKM. CDR3 in DNA: TGTGCCAGCAGTTCGACAGTCTACGAGCAGTACTTC. Encoded protein: CASSSTVYEQYF.

The rearrangement links TRBV6-5 to TRBJ2-3; D is possibly TRBD2 (5 bases). There are 14 residues in the CDR3. The V end was cut by 4 bases, the J end by 6 bases, with 14 bases between. Germline CDR1 reads MNHEY; CDR2 reads SVGAGI. CDR3 amino acids: CASSSTRAADTQYF. The CDR3 DNA sequence: TGTGCCAGCAGTTCTACTAGAGCGGCGGATACGCAGTATTTT.

Only a few counts were recorded for this clonotype. The chain recombines TRBV4-1 with TRBJ2-7, with D possibly being TRBD2 (5 bases). Germline V gene sequence: CDR1 MGHRA, CDR2 YSYEKL. The CDR3 covers 17 residues. Trimming took off 1 base at V and 3 bases at J, with 19 bases between the two ends. CDR3 in amino acids: CASSQVDFLGSYYEQYF. CDR3 DNA sequence: TGCGCCAGCAGCCAAGTGGACTTCCTCGGCTCCTACTACGAGCAGTACTTC.

The CDR3, as DNA: TGTGCCAGCAGCCCACGGACAGGGGCTTGGGAAAAACTGTTTTTT. This codes for CASSPRTGAWEKLFF. The J gene is TRBJ1-4, the V gene TRBV7-8, with TRBD1 identical over 9 bases. The ends lost 5 bases at V and 8 bases at J; junction bases unmatched: 9. Per germline, CDR1 SGHVS and CDR2 FQNEAQ. CDR3 length: 15 amino acids.

This clonotype was recorded a few times. The chain employs TRBV20-1 and TRBJ2-1; 13 bases fit TRBD2. Germline CDR1 reads DFQATT; CDR2 reads SNEGSKA (reference sequence). CDR3 size: 14 residues. The ends lost 4 bases at V and 7 bases at J; junction bases unmatched: 4. The CDR3 DNA follows: TGCAGTGCTAACGGACTAGCGGGAGTGAATGAGCAGTTCTTC. As protein: CSANGLAGVNEQFF.

J is TRBJ2-7 and V is TRBV4-2, with D possibly being TRBD1 or TRBD2 (5 bases each). V was clipped by 1 base and J by 2 bases, with 9 bases between them. The CDR3 is made up of 14 amino acids. CDR1 is LGHNA and CDR2 is YNFKEQ in the germline V gene. The CDR3 bases are TGTGCCAGCAGCCAAGGGGACGGTCCCTACGAGCAGTACTTC. Protein product: CASSQGDGPYEQYF.

At least ten counts were recorded for this clonotype. The genes are TRBV10-3 and TRBJ2-1; 9 bases fit TRBD2. This CDR3 contains 14 residues. Trimming at V came to 8 bases and at J to 2 bases, leaving 4 bases not matched to a gene. The germline CDR1 and CDR2 sequences are ENHRY and SYGVKD. The CDR3 sequence: CAIYSGGTYNEQFF. In DNA form, the CDR3 reads TGTGCCATCTATAGCGGGGGTACCTACAATGAGCAGTTCTTC.

This chain links TRBV7-2 with TRBJ2-7; TRBD2 might be the D (6 bases). V lost 2 bases to trimming and J lost 4 bases, with 18 bases between them. This CDR3 is 16 amino acids long. Per the germline V gene, CDR1 is SGHTA and CDR2 is FQGNSA. CDR3 DNA sequence: TGTGCCAGCAGCTTATCTGTCGGGAGAAGGGAGTACGAGCAGTACTTC. Residues: CASSLSVGRREYEQYF. Variable domain in full (rest from reference TRBV7-2 and TRBJ2-7): GAGVSQSPSNKVTEKGKDVELRCDPISGHTALYWYRQSLGQGLEFLIYFQGNSAPDKSGLPSDRFSAERTGGSVSTLTIQRTQQEDSAVYLCASSLSVGRREYEQYFGPGTRLTVT.

The table lists this clonotype with a few counts. The chain carries TRBV9 and TRBJ2-7, with 12 bases identical to TRBD2. CDR1 SGDLS and CDR2 YYNGEE come from the germline V gene. The CDR3 loop spans 14 amino acids. Unmatched junction bases numbered 1, after V lost 0 bases and J lost 6 bases. In DNA form, the CDR3 reads TGTGCCAGCAGCGTAGAACTAGCGGGAGGCGAGCAGTACTTC. Encoded protein: CASSVELAGGEQYF.

This clonotype was found many times. The chain employs TRBV7-2 and TRBJ2-3, with D maybe TRBD2 (6 bases). Germline V CDR1 and CDR2: SGHTA, FQGNSA. The CDR3 loop spans 15 amino acids. Trimming removed 3 bases at V and 0 bases at J, with 10 bases between. CDR3 coding DNA: TGTGCCAGCAGCTTGGACTACCTTAGCACAGATACGCAGTATTTT. This gives the protein CASSLDYLSTDTQYF.

A few counts support this clonotype. The J gene is TRBJ2-4, the V gene TRBV18, with D possibly TRBD2 on 5 matching bases. The CDR3 extends over 15 amino acids. Germline V lookup: CDR1 KGHSH, CDR2 LQKENI. The V end was cut by 0 bases, the J end by 1 base, with 7 bases between. CDR3 in amino acids: CASSPPEEAKNIQYF. The CDR3 coding sequence is TGTGCCAGCTCACCACCGGAGGAGGCCAAAAACATTCAGTACTTC.

The J gene is TRBJ1-1, the V gene TRBV6-5, with a weak D call TRBD1 (6 bases). Germline V gene sequence: CDR1 MNHEY, CDR2 SVGAGI. Between the trimmed V and J ends, which lost 5 bases and 10 bases, there was a span of 17 bases. The CDR3 length is 13 residues. The CDR3 protein is CASSDGLRGGAFF. The DNA for the CDR3 is TGTGCCAGCAGTGACGGCCTCAGGGGTGGAGCTTTCTTT.

This clonotype has only a few counts. The chain combines TRBV9 with TRBJ2-1; 13 nucleotides line up with TRBD2. V gave up 6 bases and J gave up 7 bases; unmatched junction bases: 10. Germline V gene data show CDR1 as SGDLS and CDR2 as YYNGEE. The CDR3 has 16 residues. As DNA, the CDR3 is TGTGCCAGCACGTCACTAGCGGGGGGGCGAGGTAATGAGCAGTTCTTC. Protein sequence: CASTSLAGGRGNEQFF.

This clonotype was detected many times. This chain uses TRBV28 with TRBJ2-5, with a weak D call TRBD2 (5 bases). CDR3 length: 13 amino acids. The V end was cut by 2 bases, the J end by 6 bases, with 10 bases between. Germline CDR1 and CDR2: MDHEN and SYDVKM. CDR3 nucleotides: TGTGCCAGCAGTTTAGGAGTCGGGAAGACCCAGTACTTC. This gives the protein CASSLGVGKTQYF.

This sequence joins TRBV18 and TRBJ1-2, with TRBD1 identical over 8 bases. Losses at the gene ends were 2 bases for V and 6 bases for J; bases not matched to a gene: 5. Germline V gene lookup returns CDR1 KGHSH and CDR2 LQKENI. This CDR3 is built from 14 residues. As DNA, the CDR3 is TGTGCCAGCTCACCAACCGGGACAGGTCATGGCTACACCTTC. It translates to CASSPTGTGHGYTF.

The chain joins TRBV12-3 or TRBV12-4 to TRBJ1-2; D gene unclear. The CDR3 loop spans 16 amino acids. V was pared by 4 bases and J by 0 bases, with 15 bases between. The CDR3 here is CASSSLGRSANYGYTF. DNA of the CDR3: TGTGCCAGCAGTTCCCTGGGGAGGTCCGCTAACTATGGCTACACCTTC.

The chain joins TRBV9 to TRBJ2-2; D perhaps matches TRBD1 (6 bases). Looked up from germline, CDR1 is SGDLS and CDR2 is YYNGEE. The CDR3 is 15 amino acids. The germline V and J ends were trimmed by 0 bases and 5 bases, with 11 bases remaining between them. The CDR3 sequence: CASSVEGVATGELFF. The CDR3 DNA follows: TGTGCCAGCAGCGTAGAGGGGGTTGCTACCGGGGAGCTGTTTTTT. The whole variable domain, remainder taken from reference TRBV9 and TRBJ2-2, is DSGVTQTPKHLITATGQRVTLRCSPRSGDLSVYWYQQSLDQGLQFLIQYYNGEERAKGNILERFSAQQFPDLHSELNLSSLELGDSALYFCASSVEGVATGELFFGEGSRLTVL.